These T cell receptor beta chains were read from a single sample in a study of blood T cell repertoires in COVID-19. Only in-frame clones appear in the TCRdb table, and some are missing; sequencing was by immunoSEQ multiplex PCR. The sample yields around 98,000 clones, 82% seen once. The material sequenced was peripheral blood. All receptors derive from a man between 65 and 85 years old with active or convalescent COVID-19. CDR3s include the opening cysteine and the closing phenylalanine or tryptophan. Fields, in order: V gene, clone size, CDR3 protein. Size values are once, few and many counts, or a class for expanded clones, and some rows have none.

TRBV12-3/TRBV12-4 once CASGTSGGNEQFF
TRBV5-1 NA CASSLNTGGNEQFF
TRBV19 NA CASSRVGGEQYF
TRBV11-2 NA CASSARAGGWEQYF
TRBV5-1 few CASSLVQGGGTEAFF
TRBV3-1/TRBV3-2 NA CASSQPRRGDEQFF
TRBV7-9 NA CASSPTDTINTGELFF
TRBV27 many CASRGQNNSPLHF
TRBV2 NA CASKSGGTEAFF
TRBV5-6 NA CASSSRTGAATDTQYF
TRBV30 NA CAWTRDRGTNSPLHF
TRBV19 once CASSIVRSSGTYEQYF
TRBV6-7 NA CASRVKGQGACGANVLTF
TRBV2 NA CASSVDRRPQHF
TRBV4-1 NA CASSQGRLAGGQEETQYF
TRBV7-2 NA CASSLLWGGKLFF
TRBV4-3 NA CASSQETSPGYEQYF
TRBV25-1 NA CASSGIIRLAGLETQYF
TRBV4-1 NA CASSLPGGARYNEQFF
TRBV4-2 NA CASSQESISYEQYF
TRBV5-4 NA CASSLGSGQNTEAFF
TRBV11-2 NA CASSLDGQGSYGYTF
TRBV7-9 NA CASSLSRWGDTEAFF
TRBV10-3 NA CAIKDSLGDYTF
TRBV4-1 NA CASSQVDMGLARPPQYF
TRBV5-4 NA CASSLWGGQETQYF
TRBV29-1 NA CSVERAGRDIQYF
TRBV5-4 NA CASSLNGAGTDTQYF
TRBV10-3 NA CAISARLAEYNEQFF
TRBV3-1/TRBV3-2 NA CASSQTRKQPQHF
TRBV5-1 NA CASSLGTGNPLRYGYTF
TRBV19 few CASSTTGGDGYTF
TRBV30 NA CAWVLYNEQFF
TRBV4-2 NA CASSHSLRTETQYF
TRBV10-3 NA CAISAQGETEAFF
TRBV5-1 NA CASSLDLFWSEAFF
TRBV19 NA CASSITPRGTGGREQYF
TRBV4-3 NA CASSQTSGSYNEQFF
TRBV6-5 NA CASSYGAGTEAFF
TRBV3-1/TRBV3-2 many CASSPVNVGLSDTQYF
TRBV6-5 NA CASRRTGVGQPQHF
TRBV6-5 NA CASSPSDRGGTEAFF
TRBV10-3 NA CAISEQDRGGTEAFF
TRBV3-1/TRBV3-2 few CASSRGELNTGELFF
TRBV10-1 few CASSESRTRGANVLTF
TRBV9 NA CASSLRTSGGRDEQYF
TRBV27 NA CASSLWTLDEQFF
TRBV9 few CASSVRGDRVASTAFF
TRBV27 NA CASSPRTGQGSYYGYTF
TRBV18 NA CASSPQGLVETQYF
TRBV6-1 NA CASSDVTSHNEQFF
TRBV18 NA CASSLSTGPKPQHF
TRBV30 NA CAGTDLSSYEQYF
TRBV27 few CASGLGGGAYEQYF
TRBV7-2 NA CASSLQVSYEQYF